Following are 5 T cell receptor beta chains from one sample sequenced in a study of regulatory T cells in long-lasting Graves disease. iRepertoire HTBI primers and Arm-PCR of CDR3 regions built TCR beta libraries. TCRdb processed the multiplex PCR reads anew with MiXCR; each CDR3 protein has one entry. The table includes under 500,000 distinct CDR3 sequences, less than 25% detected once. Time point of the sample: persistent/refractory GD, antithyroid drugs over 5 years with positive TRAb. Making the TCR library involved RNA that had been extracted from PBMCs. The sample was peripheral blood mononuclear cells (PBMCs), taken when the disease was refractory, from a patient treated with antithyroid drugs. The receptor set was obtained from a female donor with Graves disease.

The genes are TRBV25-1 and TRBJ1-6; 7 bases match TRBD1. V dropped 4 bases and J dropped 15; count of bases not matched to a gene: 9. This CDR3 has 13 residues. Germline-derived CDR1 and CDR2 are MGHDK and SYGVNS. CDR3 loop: CASSGQGPALLHF. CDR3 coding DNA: TGTGCCAGCAGTGGACAGGGTCCGGCACTCCTCCACTTT.

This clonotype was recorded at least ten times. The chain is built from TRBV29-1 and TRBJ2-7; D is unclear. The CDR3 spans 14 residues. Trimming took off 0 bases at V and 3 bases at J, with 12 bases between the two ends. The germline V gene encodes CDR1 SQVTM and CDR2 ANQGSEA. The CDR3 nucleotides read TGCAGCGTTGAAGAAAAGGACGGCCTCTACGAGCAGTACTTC. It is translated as CSVEEKDGLYEQYF.

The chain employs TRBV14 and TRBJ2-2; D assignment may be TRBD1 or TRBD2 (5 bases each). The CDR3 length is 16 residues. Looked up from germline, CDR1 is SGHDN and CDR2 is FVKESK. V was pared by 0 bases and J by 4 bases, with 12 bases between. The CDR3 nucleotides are TGTGCCAGCAGCCAAGAGAGCAGGGAGCCCACCGGGGAGCTGTTTTTT. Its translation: CASSQESREPTGELFF.

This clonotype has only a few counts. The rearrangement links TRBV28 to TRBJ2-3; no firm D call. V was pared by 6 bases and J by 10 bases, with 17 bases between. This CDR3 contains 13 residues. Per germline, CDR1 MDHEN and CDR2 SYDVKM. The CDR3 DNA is TGTGCCAGCAGCTCCCTACCAGAACGGGCGCAGTATTTT. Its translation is CASSSLPERAQYF.

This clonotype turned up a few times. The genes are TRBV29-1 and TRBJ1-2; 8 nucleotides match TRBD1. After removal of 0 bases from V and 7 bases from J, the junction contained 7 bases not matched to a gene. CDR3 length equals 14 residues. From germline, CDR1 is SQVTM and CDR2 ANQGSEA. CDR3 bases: TGCAGCGTTGAAGAGGGGACAGGCAGAGGTGGCTACACCTTC. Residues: CSVEEGTGRGGYTF.